This record looks at one T cell receptor (beta chain) sequence and its context. It has no known antigen specificity. Base qualities are not recorded, but no much larger clone differs from it by a single base. The data stem from a study of T cells after yellow fever vaccination (dated by TCRdb to the late 2010s). About the study as a whole: The SMART-Seq v4 Ultra Low Input RNA kit was used to prepare libraries from fractions with low cell numbers. Bulk TCR alpha and beta repertoires were sequenced longitudinally to track T-cell clones before and after primary and booster YFV17D yellow fever vaccination. Two healthy male donors made up the cohort, one aged 18 to 29 years and the other aged 30 to 40 years. Bulk PBMC replicates and cell subsets were isolated from blood drawn at multiple timepoints before and after both primary and secondary immunization. Results and caveats for the whole study, not just this receptor: A small share of clonotypes occurred in both CD4 and CD8 compartments, likely arising from convergent recombination. Because the study included only a couple of donors, the extent to which the findings can be generalized is limited. Most clones expanded after primary vaccination (around 96% of CD4 and about 85% of CD8) were re-detected after the booster, suggesting that broad memory maintenance occurred. FACS-sorted repertoires could contain abundant contaminating clonotypes from the bulk population, so computational filtering was required. The secondary T-cell response was weaker than the primary response but faster, peaking on day 5 instead of day 15.

Sequenced using an Illumina NovaSeq 6000. TCR cDNA was synthesized by 5'RACE template switching, through which a universal primer site and unique molecular identifiers were introduced. Priming of cDNA synthesis was performed from both the TCR alpha and TCR beta constant segments. Two PCR steps were used to amplify libraries, with sample barcodes and sequencing adapters being added in the second step. Sequencing of libraries was done on Illumina HiSeq 2500 (2x100 bp) or NovaSeq (2x150 bp). Per the source publication's procedure: MIGEC handled demultiplexing of reads and collapsing into UMI consensus sequences, while MiXCR performed V(D)J alignment. Clonotypes responding to the vaccine were identified with edgeR on replicate PBMC samples, with the criteria of FDR below 0.01 and a log2 fold change above 5 up to day 15. CD4 or CD8 identity was assigned to each bulk clonotype according to whether the clonotype was present at higher abundance in the sequenced CD4 repertoire or the sequenced CD8 repertoire. TCRdb reran the public reads through fastp at Q25 and MiXCR, keeping productive beta chains. Each CDR3 protein appears once, grouped with its most common genes and DNA. TCRdb assigned the V and J calls; the authors' analysis was not used. Counted in this sample were around 310,000 distinct CDR3 sequences; more than 3% of them appeared once. About a quarter of the sample belongs to the ten largest clones.

According to the germline V gene, CDR1 reads SGDLS and CDR2 reads YYNGEE. Taken from cysteine to phenylalanine, the CDR3 has 14 residues. Only the CDR3 portion is preserved as DNA: 42 bases, with reading frame beginning at the first base. The junction shows trimming of 4 bases on V and 3 bases on J, plus 13 bases between the germline ends. The treatment or condition label, as the study defines it: live attenuated yellow fever vaccine strain. Two biological replicates of bulk PBMCs were collected at each blood-draw timepoint. A standard Ficoll-Paque protocol was used to isolate PBMCs from peripheral blood. TriZol was used to extract RNA from bulk PBMCs, from CD4 and CD8 fractions, and from dextramer-positive and dextramer-negative fractions.

The chain joins TRBV9 to TRBJ2-5, with the D gene not clear enough to name. This material consisted of PBMCs, taken on the day of the yellow fever booster vaccination. The clonotype comes from a man aged 18 to 29 who received the YFV17D yellow fever vaccine. The CDR3 region: CASSQDGREETQYF. The nucleotide sequence is given as TGTGCCAGCAGCCAAGATGGCAGAGAAGAGACCCAGTACTTC.